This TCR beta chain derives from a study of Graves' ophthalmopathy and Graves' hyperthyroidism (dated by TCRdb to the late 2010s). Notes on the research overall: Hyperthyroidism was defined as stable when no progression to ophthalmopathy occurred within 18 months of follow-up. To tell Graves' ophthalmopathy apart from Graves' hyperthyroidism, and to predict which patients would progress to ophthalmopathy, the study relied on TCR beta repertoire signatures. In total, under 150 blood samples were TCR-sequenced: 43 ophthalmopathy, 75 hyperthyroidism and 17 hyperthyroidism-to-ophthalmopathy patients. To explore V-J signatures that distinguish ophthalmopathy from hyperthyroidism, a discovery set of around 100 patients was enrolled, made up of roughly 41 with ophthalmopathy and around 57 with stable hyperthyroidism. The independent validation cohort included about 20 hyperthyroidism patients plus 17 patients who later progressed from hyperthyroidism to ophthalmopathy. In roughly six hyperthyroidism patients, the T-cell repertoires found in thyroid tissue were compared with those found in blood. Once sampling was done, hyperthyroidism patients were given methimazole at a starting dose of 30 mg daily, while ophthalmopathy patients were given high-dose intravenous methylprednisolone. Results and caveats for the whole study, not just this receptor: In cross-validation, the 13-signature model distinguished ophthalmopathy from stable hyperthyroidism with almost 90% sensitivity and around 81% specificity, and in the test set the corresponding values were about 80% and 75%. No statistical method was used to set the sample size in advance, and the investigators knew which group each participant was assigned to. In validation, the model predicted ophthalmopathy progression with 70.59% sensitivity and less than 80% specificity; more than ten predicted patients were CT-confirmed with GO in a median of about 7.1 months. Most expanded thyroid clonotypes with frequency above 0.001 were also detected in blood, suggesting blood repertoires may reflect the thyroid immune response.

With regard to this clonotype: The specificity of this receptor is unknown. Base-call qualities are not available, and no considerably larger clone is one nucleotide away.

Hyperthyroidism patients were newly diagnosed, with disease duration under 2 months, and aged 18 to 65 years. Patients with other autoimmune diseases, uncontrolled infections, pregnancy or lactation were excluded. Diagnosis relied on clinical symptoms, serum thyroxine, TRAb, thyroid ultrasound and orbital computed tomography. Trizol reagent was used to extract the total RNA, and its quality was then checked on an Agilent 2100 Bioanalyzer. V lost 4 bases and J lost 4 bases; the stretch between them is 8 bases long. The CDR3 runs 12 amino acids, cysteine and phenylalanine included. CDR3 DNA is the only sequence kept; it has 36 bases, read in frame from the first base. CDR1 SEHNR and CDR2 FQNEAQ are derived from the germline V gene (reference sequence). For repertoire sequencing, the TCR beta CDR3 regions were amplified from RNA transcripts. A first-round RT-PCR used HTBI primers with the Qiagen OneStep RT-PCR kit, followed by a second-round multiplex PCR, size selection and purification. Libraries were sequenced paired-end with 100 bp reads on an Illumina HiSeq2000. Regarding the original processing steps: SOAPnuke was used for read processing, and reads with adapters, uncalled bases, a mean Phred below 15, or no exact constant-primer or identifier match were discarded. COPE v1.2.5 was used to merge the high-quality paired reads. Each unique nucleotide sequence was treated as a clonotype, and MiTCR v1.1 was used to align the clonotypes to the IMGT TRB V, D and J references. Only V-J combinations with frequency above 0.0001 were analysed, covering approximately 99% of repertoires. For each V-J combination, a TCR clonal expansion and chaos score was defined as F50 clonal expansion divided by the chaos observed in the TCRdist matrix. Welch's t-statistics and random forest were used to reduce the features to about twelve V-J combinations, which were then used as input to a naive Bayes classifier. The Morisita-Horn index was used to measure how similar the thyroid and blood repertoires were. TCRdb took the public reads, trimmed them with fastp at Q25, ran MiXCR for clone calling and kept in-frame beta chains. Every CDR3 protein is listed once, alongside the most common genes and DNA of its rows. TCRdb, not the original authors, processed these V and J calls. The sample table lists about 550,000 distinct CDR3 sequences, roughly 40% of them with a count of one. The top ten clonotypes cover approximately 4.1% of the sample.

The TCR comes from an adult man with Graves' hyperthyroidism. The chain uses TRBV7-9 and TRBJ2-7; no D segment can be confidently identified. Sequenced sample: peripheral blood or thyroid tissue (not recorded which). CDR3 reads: CASSSDPYEQYF. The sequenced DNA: TGTGCCAGCAGCTCCGACCCGTACGAGCAGTACTTC. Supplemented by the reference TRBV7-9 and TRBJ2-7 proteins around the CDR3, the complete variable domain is DTGVSQNPRHKITKRGQNVTFRCDPISEHNRLYWYRQTLGQGPEFLTYFQNEAQLEKSRLLSDRFSAERPKGSFSTLEIQRTEQGDSAMYLCASSSDPYEQYFGPGTRLTVT.